This TCR beta chain was sequenced during a study of T cells in tuberculosis. Study details: Sequenced TCRs come from CD1B-GMM tetramer-binding T cells. IGRA-negative adolescents, IGRA-positive adolescents with latent tuberculosis and adults with active tuberculosis formed this South African cohort. Study findings and constraints: Shorter CDR3-alpha in active tuberculosis partly drove smaller distances.

Of note for this clone: Its antigen is currently unknown.

The method was immunoSEQ multiplex PCR; TCRdb's version includes in-frame clones alone and lacks a portion of them. The sample includes roughly 32,000 clones, around 95% seen only once; the top ten take 2% to 3%. CDR1 MGHRA and CDR2 YSYEKL come from the germline V gene. Losses at the gene ends were 6 bases for V and 4 bases for J; bases not matched to a gene: 6. This CDR3 is built from 17 residues. Each donor contributed 90,000 to 100,000 T cells on average, unsorted. The origin of this receptor is a donor aged 10-35 years with latent tuberculosis or without tuberculosis infection. The specimen sequenced was PBMCs. V and J are TRBV4-1 and TRBJ2-2; 15 bases line up with TRBD2. Here the CDR3 reads CASSRGLAGGSTGELFF. The CDR3 nucleotides read TGCGCCAGCAGTCGGGGACTAGCGGGAGGAAGCACCGGGGAGCTGTTTTTT.